The sequence of this TCR beta chain was determined in a study of cytomegalovirus exposure and HLA in healthy donors. Study context: Of the donors genotyped, about 390 in all, about 80% fell in the Caucasian-associated ancestry cluster.

Study conclusions and caveats: Excluded were some V segments that proved indistinguishable, including TRBV6-2 and TRBV6-3. TCR beta chain V- and J-gene trimming was linked, in a later analysis, to a missense variant in DCLRE1C.

Germline CDR1 SNHLY, CDR2 FYNNEI. V was trimmed by 5 bases and J by 0 bases, leaving 14 bases between them. This CDR3 is built from 15 residues. About this clone itself: Its antigen is still unknown.

The study ran its PCR with 60 Vbeta and 13 Jbeta primers. TCRdb's table, derived via immunoSEQ multiplex PCR, lists solely in-frame clones and lacks some. Of approximately 160,000 clones detected, roughly 75% appear once; the ten largest clones hold about 1.3%. The V call is TRBV2, the J call TRBJ2-7; D unclear. This sequence was found in a man aged 18 to 29 in good health and CMV-seronegative. The sample was PBMCs. Written as DNA, the CDR3 is TGTGCCAGCAGTAAACCCGGCGGTGTCTCCTACGAGCAGTACTTC. This gives the protein CASSKPGGVSYEQYF.